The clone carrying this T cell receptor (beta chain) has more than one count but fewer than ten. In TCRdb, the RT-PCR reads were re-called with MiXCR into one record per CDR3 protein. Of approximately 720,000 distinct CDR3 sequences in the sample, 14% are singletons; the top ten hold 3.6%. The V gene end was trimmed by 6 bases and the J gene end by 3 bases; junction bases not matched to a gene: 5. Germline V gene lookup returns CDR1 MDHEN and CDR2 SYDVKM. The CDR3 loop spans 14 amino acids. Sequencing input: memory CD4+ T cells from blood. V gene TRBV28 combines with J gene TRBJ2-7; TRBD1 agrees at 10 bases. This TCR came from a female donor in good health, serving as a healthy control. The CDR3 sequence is CASRRQGANYEQYF. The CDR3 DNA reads TGTGCCAGCAGACGACAGGGGGCGAACTACGAGCAGTACTTC.